This TCR beta chain was sequenced during a study of T cells in Graves' hyperthyroidism and ophthalmopathy. Overall study findings and caveats: Most expanded thyroid clonotypes above 0.001 also appeared in blood.

The TCR beta CDR3 regions underwent amplification using RNA transcripts as the source. HTBI primers were employed in a first-round RT-PCR of the TCR CDR3. TCRdb re-called the multiplex PCR reads with MiXCR, one entry per CDR3 protein. The repertoire holds about 200,000 distinct CDR3 sequences, less than 20% seen once, with roughly 50% in the top ten. In the case of this clonotype: Its target is unknown. A much larger clonotype is one base distant, so this may be a read error. The final CDR3 position lacks the conserved phenylalanine or tryptophan, pointing to a likely read error.

Germline CDR1 reads SGHNT; CDR2 reads YENEEA. The V and J ends lost 3 bases and 2 bases respectively, with 8 bases between them. The CDR3 is 14 residues long. The sequenced sample was blood. The TCR originated in a woman between 50 and 59 years old with Graves' hyperthyroidism. The chain is built from TRBV11-3 and TRBJ2-1; D possibly corresponds to TRBD2 (5 bases). This CDR3 reads CASSFAGPYNEQFS. The CDR3 region has the DNA TGTGCCAGCAGCTTTGCGGGTCCCTACAATGAGCAGTTCTCC.